A selection of T cell receptor beta chains follows, all from one sample in a study of blood T cell repertoires in COVID-19. Assay: immunoSEQ multiplex PCR; the TCRdb copy retains only in-frame clones and omits some. The sample lists about 240,000 clones; 84% were seen once. The sample consisted of peripheral blood. These receptor sequences come from a man in his fifties or sixties with acute or convalescent COVID-19. Both conserved end residues are part of each CDR3. Fields, in order: D gene, V gene, J gene, clone size, CDR3 protein, CDR3 DNA. D genes are given only for firm matches. Some rows have no size entry. The others give once, few or many, or a class for an expanded clone.

>.|TRBV19|TRBJ1-3|.
CASSADSSGNTIYF
TGTGCCAGTAGTGCCGACAGCTCTGGAAACACCATATATTTT
>TRBD2|TRBV6-5|TRBJ2-7|.
CASRTSGSIHEQYF
TGTGCCAGCCGGACTAGCGGGAGTATCCACGAGCAGTACTTC
>TRBD1|TRBV6-4|TRBJ1-4|.
CASSRGQGSEKLFF
TGTGCCAGCAGCCGAGGACAGGGAAGCGAAAAACTGTTTTTT
>TRBD2|TRBV5-1|TRBJ2-5|once
CASSSSGTSQETQYF
TGCGCCAGCAGCTCCTCCGGGACTAGCCAAGAGACCCAGTACTTC
>.|TRBV11-2|TRBJ2-1|.
CASSLSWVEGTYNEQFF
TGTGCCAGCAGCTTAAGTTGGGTGGAGGGGACCTACAATGAGCAGTTCTTC
>.|TRBV5-6|TRBJ1-2|.
CASSRVDNNYGYTF
TGTGCCAGCAGCCGGGTGGACAATAACTATGGCTACACCTTC
>.|TRBV4-1|TRBJ1-6|.
CASSQDGSNSPLHF
TGCGCCAGCAGCCAAGATGGGAGTAATTCACCCCTCCACTTT
>TRBD1|TRBV9|TRBJ2-7|.
CASSRQGARYEQYF
TGTGCCAGCAGTAGACAGGGGGCGCGGTACGAGCAGTACTTC
>.|TRBV14|TRBJ2-7|.
CASSQAWGDHPYEQYF
TGTGCCAGCAGCCAAGCATGGGGAGACCACCCCTACGAGCAGTACTTC
>.|TRBV24-1|TRBJ2-3|once
CATSVGGEVTDTQYF
TGTGCCACCAGTGTAGGAGGGGAAGTCACAGATACGCAGTATTTT
>.|TRBV5-1|TRBJ2-6|.
CASSLRGSGANVLTF
TGCGCCAGCAGCTTGCGAGGCTCTGGGGCCAACGTCCTGACTTTC
>.|TRBV5-6|TRBJ2-7|few
CASSLGHDYEQYF
TGTGCCAGCAGCTTGGGGCATGACTACGAGCAGTACTTC
>TRBD2|TRBV12-5|TRBJ2-1|.
CASGSGTSGIDNEQFF
TGTGCTAGTGGTTCCGGGACTAGCGGGATTGACAATGAGCAGTTCTTC
>.|TRBV7-3|TRBJ2-7|.
CASSTSGAGEQYF
TGTGCCAGCAGCACATCAGGGGCCGGTGAGCAGTACTTC
>.|TRBV24-1|TRBJ2-5|.
CATSDLGPGERETQYF
TGTGCCACCAGTGATTTGGGACCAGGGGAGAGGGAGACCCAGTACTTC
>.|TRBV12-3/TRBV12-4|TRBJ1-2|once
CASSGYTGFGYTF
TGTGCCAGCAGTGGATATACAGGTTTTGGCTACACCTTC
>.|TRBV3-1/TRBV3-2|TRBJ1-2|.
CASSQDPGNYGYTF
TGTGCCAGCAGCCAAGATCCGGGGAACTATGGCTACACCTTC
>.|TRBV30|TRBJ2-5|.
CAWWGQETQYF
TGTGCCTGGTGGGGGCAGGAGACCCAGTACTTC
>.|TRBV3-1/TRBV3-2|TRBJ2-3|.
CASSPRRSLRGTDTQYF
TGTGCCAGCAGCCCCCGTCGGAGCCTGCGGGGCACAGATACGCAGTATTTT
>TRBD1|TRBV11-2|TRBJ1-6|.
CASSMGDSNSPLHF
TGTGCCAGCAGCATGGGGGACAGTAATTCACCCCTCCACTTT
>.|TRBV14|TRBJ2-3|.
CASSQELPGLTDTQYF
TGTGCCAGCAGCCAAGAGCTTCCGGGATTAACAGATACGCAGTATTTT
>TRBD1|TRBV10-3|TRBJ1-5|.
CAIGQGISQPQHF
TGTGCCATAGGACAGGGAATAAGTCAGCCCCAGCATTTT
>.|TRBV6-2/TRBV6-3|TRBJ2-5|.
CASSYPGQRKETQYF
TGTGCCAGCAGTTATCCGGGACAACGTAAAGAGACCCAGTACTTC